This T cell receptor beta chain was found in a study of blood T cell repertoires in COVID-19. This CDR3 contains 17 residues. Per germline, CDR1 SGHNT and CDR2 YENEEA. Germline trimming cut 5 bases from V and 6 bases from J; bases unmatched to any gene: 14. Sequencing used immunoSEQ multiplex PCR; TCRdb keeps in-frame clones, though not all of them. Here the sample spans around 260,000 clones, about 80% being singletons. The sequenced material came from peripheral blood. This sequence was found in a person between 65 and 79 years old with COVID-19, enrolled during active disease. J is TRBJ2-1 and V is TRBV11-3; 9 bases align to TRBD1. CDR3 loop: CASSPGGWGQGINEQFF. For the CDR3, the DNA is TGTGCCAGCAGCCCCGGGGGTTGGGGACAGGGAATCAATGAGCAGTTCTTC.